These 23 T cell receptor beta chains were all obtained from the same sample, sequenced in a study of long-term antiretroviral therapy in people with HIV. A v3.0 immunoSEQ assay was performed at survey level. Sequencing was performed with immunoSEQ multiplex PCR; in TCRdb, only in-frame clones are kept and a portion is missing. This table holds approximately 30,000 clones, roughly 83% found once. The starting material was unsorted PBMCs, obtained 1.9 years after starting antiretroviral therapy. Receptors originate from a man between 18 and 35 years old with HIV.

The rearrangement joins TRBV11-2 to TRBJ2-1, with TRBD2 identical over 11 bases. CDR1 and CDR2 from the germline V gene are SGHAT and FQNNGV. There are 16 residues in the CDR3. V lost 5 bases, J lost 4 bases, and 7 bases stayed unmatched. The chain's CDR3 is CASSLLAGEMYNEQFF. CDR3 DNA sequence: TGTGCCAGCAGCCTACTAGCGGGGGAGATGTACAATGAGCAGTTCTTC.

The chain uses TRBV5-1 and TRBJ1-3; perhaps TRBD1 as D (6 bases). This CDR3 spans 14 amino acids. V was cut by 5 bases and J by 1 base, with 10 bases left in between. Germline CDR1 SGHRS, CDR2 YFSETQ. The CDR3 bases are TGCGCCAGCAGTCCACAGGGATCTGGAAACACCATATATTTT. Amino acids: CASSPQGSGNTIYF.

V and J are TRBV30 and TRBJ1-3, with D possibly being TRBD1 (6 bases). The CDR3 loop spans 13 amino acids. The V end lost 7 bases, the J end lost 7 bases, and 17 bases lay between the germline ends. Germline CDR1 is GTSNPN and CDR2 is SVGIG (reference sequence). The CDR3 coding sequence is TGTGCCTTAGACGCCGGAGGGGGGAACACCATATATTTT. This gives the protein CALDAGGGNTIYF.

The chain combines TRBV7-2 with TRBJ1-4; 7 nucleotides agree with TRBD1. V was pared by 3 bases and J by 4 bases, with 8 bases of the junction left unmatched. Germline V lookup: CDR1 SGHTA, CDR2 FQGNSA. The CDR3 runs to 16 residues. CDR3 loop: CASSFGTRGSNEKLFF. DNA of the CDR3: TGTGCCAGCAGCTTTGGGACCAGGGGGAGTAATGAAAAACTGTTTTTT.

The J gene is TRBJ2-7, the V gene TRBV2; D gene ambiguous. V was clipped by 6 bases and J by 2 bases, with 11 bases between them. This CDR3 has 13 amino acids. Looked up from germline, CDR1 is SNHLY and CDR2 is FYNNEI. Written as DNA, the CDR3 is TGTGCCAGCAGGGGTCCCCAGGCCTACGAGCAGTACGTC. This gives the protein CASRGPQAYEQYV.

The V gene is TRBV6-6, the J gene TRBJ2-7, with D maybe TRBD1 (6 bases). V gave up 8 bases and J gave up 2 bases, with 10 bases separating them. The germline V gene has CDR1 MNHNY and CDR2 SVGAGI (reference sequence). This CDR3 has 12 amino acids. Here the CDR3 DNA reads TGTGCCAGCCGACAGGCCCCCTACGAGCAGTACTTC. The encoded protein is CASRQAPYEQYF.

This sequence joins TRBV5-1 and TRBJ2-7; a weak D match, TRBD1 (6 bases). Germline CDR1 reads SGHRS; CDR2 reads YFSETQ. Trimming cost V 0 bases and J 2 bases, with 9 bases left between them. CDR3 size: 14 residues. The DNA of the CDR3 is TGCGCCAGCAGCTTGGGGGGGCGCACCTACGAGCAGTACTTC. Residues: CASSLGGRTYEQYF.

This rearrangement joins TRBV11-1 to TRBJ1-1; TRBD1 is a possible D gene (5 bases). The CDR3 consists of 17 residues. Germline V gene data show CDR1 as SGHAT and CDR2 as FQDESV (reference sequence). V gave up 0 bases and J gave up 4 bases, with 18 bases separating them. The CDR3: CASSLALGSGGSTEAFF. In DNA form, the CDR3 reads TGTGCCAGCAGCTTAGCGCTCGGTTCCGGGGGGTCCACTGAAGCTTTCTTT.

V is TRBV7-9 and J is TRBJ1-2; TRBD1 agrees at 7 bases. The CDR3 length is 13 residues. Germline lookup yields CDR1 SEHNR and CDR2 FQNEAQ (reference sequence). The trim removed 10 bases at V and 3 bases at J, leaving 8 bases unmatched. As DNA, the CDR3 is TGTGCCACCAAAGACAGGGACGACTATGGCTACACCTTC. It yields the protein CATKDRDDYGYTF. Full variable domain (missing parts from reference TRBV7-9 and TRBJ1-2): DTGVSQNPRHKITKRGQNVTFRCDPISEHNRLYWYRQTLGQGPEFLTYFQNEAQLEKSRLLSDRFSAERPKGSFSTLEIQRTEQGDSAMYLCATKDRDDYGYTFGSGTRLTVV.

Concerning this clone: Compared with germline, one end of the junction differs, possibly owing to a read error. CDR3 DNA: TGTGCCAGCAGTTACTCGAACCCCGGGACTCCAAGCTTC. It yields the protein CASSYSNPGTPSF. The chain links TRBV6-5 to TRBJ1-2; a possible D gene is TRBD1 (5 bases). Germline V gene lookup returns CDR1 MNHEY and CDR2 SVGAGI. The CDR3 is 13 amino acids.

The chain is built from TRBV7-2 and TRBJ2-1; D gene ambiguous. V was shortened by 2 bases and J by 8 bases, with 13 bases between the two germline ends. This CDR3 is 14 amino acids long. The germline V gene has CDR1 SGHTA and CDR2 FQGNSA. CDR3 nucleotides: TGTGCCAGCAGCTTACTGACCAGGACCCATGAGCAGTTCTTC. Translation: CASSLLTRTHEQFF.

The chain combines TRBV5-6 with TRBJ2-3; 11 nucleotides match TRBD2. The CDR3 extends over 14 amino acids. Germline V gene data show CDR1 as SGHDT and CDR2 as YYEEEE. V lost 5 bases and J lost 3; bases outside the gene matches: 2. This chain's CDR3 is CASRGLAVTDTQYF. The CDR3 DNA is TGTGCCAGCAGGGGACTAGCGGTAACAGATACGCAGTATTTT.

The rearrangement uses TRBV5-6 and TRBJ2-7; D is perhaps TRBD1 (6 bases). CDR3 length: 15 amino acids. Trimming pared 0 bases from V and 2 bases from J, leaving 12 bases between. Germline CDR1 is SGHDT and CDR2 is YYEEEE. The CDR3 sequence is CASSLGVGAPYEQYV. The CDR3 DNA is TGTGCCAGCAGCTTGGGAGTGGGGGCTCCCTACGAGCAGTACGTC.

V usage is TRBV7-8 and J usage is TRBJ2-5, with a tentative D call TRBD2 (6 bases). Germline V CDR1 and CDR2: SGHVS, FQNEAQ. Between the trimmed V and J ends, which lost 3 bases and 2 bases, there was a span of 10 bases. The CDR3 is made up of 14 amino acids. CDR3 nucleotide sequence: TGTGCCAGCAGCTTGCGGGACTTTCAAGAGACCCAGTACTTC. Its protein is CASSLRDFQETQYF. The entire variable domain, with the rest obtained from reference TRBV7-8 and TRBJ2-5, is as follows: GAGVSQSPRYKVAKRGQDVALRCDPISGHVSLFWYQQALGQGPEFLTYFQNEAQLDKSGLPSDRFFAERPEGSVSTLKIQRTQQEDSAVYLCASSLRDFQETQYFGPGTRLLVL.

The chain has TRBV5-1 and TRBJ2-2; 11 nucleotides agree with TRBD2. The CDR3 totals 16 residues. With V trimmed by 3 bases and J by 1 base, 2 bases remained unmatched. Germline CDR1 SGHRS, CDR2 YFSETQ. The CDR3 DNA is TGCGCCAGCAGCTCTGGACTAGCGGGGAACACCGGGGAGCTGTTTTTT. Its translation is CASSSGLAGNTGELFF.

CDR3 bases: TGTGCCAGCAGCCCCCGCCGGCAGACTGAAGCTTTCTTT. Translated: CASSPRRQTEAFF. This chain links TRBV13 with TRBJ1-1; unclear D gene. Per germline, CDR1 PRHDT and CDR2 FYEKMQ (reference sequence). The CDR3 length is 13 residues. The V gene lost 5 bases and the J gene lost 5 bases, with 12 bases spanning the gap.

V usage is TRBV19 and J usage is TRBJ2-6, with D unresolved. This CDR3 is built from 15 residues. Trimming removed 2 bases at V and 4 bases at J, with 9 bases between. Germline V gene data show CDR1 as LNHDA and CDR2 as SQIVND (reference sequence). Here the CDR3 reads CASSITSSGANVLTF. CDR3 in DNA: TGTGCCAGTAGTATAACGAGTTCGGGGGCCAACGTCCTGACTTTC.

This clone was recorded only once. The gene calls are TRBV13 and TRBJ1-1; D ambiguous. This CDR3 region has 15 residues. Germline CDR1 and CDR2: PRHDT and FYEKMQ (reference sequence). V lost 1 base, J lost 1 base, and 10 bases lay in between. The CDR3 DNA sequence: TGTGCCAGCAGCTTAGTTCGTAGGTGGAACACTGAAGCTTTCTTT. Protein sequence: CASSLVRRWNTEAFF.

V and J are TRBV5-1 and TRBJ1-1; a possible D gene is TRBD1 (6 bases). Trimming pared 6 bases from V and 9 bases from J, leaving 12 bases between. Germline V gives CDR1 SGHRS, CDR2 YFSETQ. The CDR3 length is 11 residues. The CDR3 region is CASIRGGQAFF. The CDR3 DNA reads TGCGCCAGCATCCGAGGGGGGCAAGCTTTCTTT.

This chain joins TRBV29-1 and TRBJ2-1, with 8 bases that match TRBD2. This CDR3 is built from 15 residues. Per germline, CDR1 SQVTM and CDR2 ANQGSEA. V lost 2 bases to trimming and J lost 0 bases; unmatched junction nucleotides: 3. The chain's CDR3 is CSVEQAGGSYNEQFF. DNA for the CDR3: TGCAGCGTTGAACAGGCGGGGGGCTCCTACAATGAGCAGTTCTTC.

This clone was counted between two and nine times. V usage is TRBV5-1 and J usage is TRBJ1-2; D gene ambiguous. CDR3 length: 13 residues. V was clipped by 4 bases and J by 4 bases, with 11 bases between them. Per germline, CDR1 SGHRS and CDR2 YFSETQ. The CDR3 region has the DNA TGCGCCAGCAGCGTGGACGGATTCTATGGCTACACCTTC. Protein product: CASSVDGFYGYTF.

The gene calls are TRBV10-3 and TRBJ1-2; D is uncertain. V dropped 0 bases and J dropped 3 bases, with 5 bases sitting between them. The CDR3 has 13 residues. Per the germline V gene, CDR1 is ENHRY and CDR2 is SYGVKD. Here the CDR3 DNA reads TGTGCCATCAGTGAGTCGAGCGACTATGGCTACACCTTC. It specifies CAISESSDYGYTF.

The gene calls are TRBV19 and TRBJ1-4, with 9 bases lining up with TRBD1. The trim removed 5 bases at V and 11 bases at J, leaving 12 bases unmatched. The CDR3 totals 15 residues. The germline V gene encodes CDR1 LNHDA and CDR2 SQIVND (reference sequence). CDR3 DNA: TGTGCCAGTAGTGAAGGACAGGGGACGGATATGAAACTGTTTTTT. This translates into CASSEGQGTDMKLFF.